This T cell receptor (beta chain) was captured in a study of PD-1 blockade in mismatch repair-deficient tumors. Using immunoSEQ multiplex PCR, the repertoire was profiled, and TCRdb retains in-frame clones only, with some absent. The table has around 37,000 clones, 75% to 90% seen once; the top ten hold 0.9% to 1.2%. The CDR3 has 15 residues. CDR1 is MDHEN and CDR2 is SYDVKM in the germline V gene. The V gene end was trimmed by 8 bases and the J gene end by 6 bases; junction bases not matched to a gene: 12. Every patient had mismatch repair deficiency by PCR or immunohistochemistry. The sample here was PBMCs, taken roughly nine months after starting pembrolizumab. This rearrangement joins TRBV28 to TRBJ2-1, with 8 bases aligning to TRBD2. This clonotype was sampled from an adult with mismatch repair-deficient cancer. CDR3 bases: TGTGCCAGCGGGGCGACTAGCGCTATACTCAATGAGCAGTTCTTC. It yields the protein CASGATSAILNEQFF.